This T cell receptor beta chain was captured in a study of T cell responses to AZD1222 COVID-19 vaccine. V gave up 2 bases and J gave up 0 bases, with 5 bases separating them. From germline, CDR1 is LGHNA and CDR2 YSLEER. The CDR3 sequence is 13 residues long. Concerning this clone itself: Its specificity is unknown.

Study results and limitations: Spike was spanned by vaccine-associated CD4 TCRs, which were dominant at 160-218 and 743-854. Seropositive at baseline were only five or six AZD1222 recipients. Increased Spike-specific TCR breadth and depth were observed after two AZD1222 doses. Donors were largely white British and mainly female; clonal diversity was possibly underestimated.

The repertoire was sequenced with immunoSEQ multiplex PCR; TCRdb's copy has only in-frame clones and lacks some. The sample gives roughly 89,000 clones, around 87% of which show up once; roughly 5.1% is in the top ten. This clonotype originated in an adult in good health. The sample was peripheral blood, taken on day 0 of MenACWY control vaccination. The chain combines TRBV4-3 with TRBJ2-7; D unresolved. The CDR3 bases are TGCGCCAGCAGCCAACTCCTCTCCTACGAGCAGTACTTC. It codes for CASSQLLSYEQYF.